The 6 T cell receptor beta chains given below trace back to one sample, sequenced in a study of OX40 agonist ivuxolimab in advanced cancers. The data were produced by immunoSEQ multiplex PCR, yet TCRdb's version contains in-frame clones alone and is incomplete. The sample contains approximately 100,000 clones, about nine tenths of which appear only once. The material sequenced was CD4+ or CD8+ T cells sorted from blood, taken in a trial of the OX40 agonist ivuxolimab. The receptors come from an adult with an advanced solid tumor such as melanoma, head and neck, liver or kidney cancer.

The rearrangement joins TRBV4-3 to TRBJ1-4; 7 bases are shared with TRBD1. Germline CDR1 LGHNA, CDR2 YSLEER. CDR3 length equals 17 residues. The junction had 9 bases not matched to a gene; V was cut back by 1 base and J by 4 bases. The CDR3 loop reads CASSQGLPGQRNEKLFF. The CDR3 nucleotides read TGCGCCAGCAGCCAAGGCCTACCGGGACAGCGTAATGAAAAACTGTTTTTT.

The genes are TRBV27 and TRBJ1-2, with 9 bases aligning to TRBD1. CDR1 is MNHEY and CDR2 is SMNVEV in the germline V gene (reference sequence). The CDR3 is made up of 16 amino acids. The V gene end was trimmed by 3 bases and the J gene end by 4 bases; junction bases not matched to a gene: 9. CDR3 amino acids: CASSFVPGQGPYGYTF. CDR3 nucleotide sequence: TGTGCCAGCAGTTTCGTCCCGGGACAGGGACCCTATGGCTACACCTTC.

The chain couples TRBV19 to TRBJ2-7; 11 bases align to TRBD1. V lost 6 bases, J lost 6 bases, and 10 bases stayed unmatched. Germline CDR1 LNHDA, CDR2 SQIVND (reference sequence). This CDR3 spans 15 amino acids. CDR3 in amino acids: CASRMTGQGAREQYF. CDR3 DNA sequence: TGTGCCAGTAGAATGACCGGACAGGGGGCGCGCGAGCAGTACTTC. The full variable domain, completed using reference TRBV19 and TRBJ2-7, is DGGITQSPKYLFRKEGQNVTLSCEQNLNHDAMYWYRQDPGQGLRLIYYSQIVNDFQKGDIAEGYSVSREKKESFPLTVTSAQKNPTAFYLCASRMTGQGAREQYFGPGTRLTVT.

This rearrangement joins TRBV30 to TRBJ2-3, with D perhaps matching TRBD2 (7 bases). The length of the CDR3 is 15 residues. V lost 3 bases to trimming and J lost 3 bases, with 16 bases between them. The germline CDR1 and CDR2 sequences are GTSNPN and SVGIG (reference sequence). CDR3 sequence: CAWRWGGEVTDTQYF. CDR3 in DNA: TGTGCCTGGAGATGGGGGGGCGAAGTAACAGATACGCAGTATTTT.

This CDR3 reads CASSEGTGGYGGELFF. CDR3 sequence (DNA): TGTGCCAGCAGTGAAGGGACAGGGGGCTATGGCGGGGAGCTGTTTTTT. The chain couples TRBV25-1 to TRBJ2-2, with 12 positions matching TRBD1. Trimming at V came to 2 bases and at J to 7 bases, leaving 5 bases not matched to a gene. Per the germline V gene, CDR1 is MGHDK and CDR2 is SYGVNS. This CDR3 is 16 amino acids long. Full variable domain (outside the CDR3, taken from reference TRBV25-1 and TRBJ2-2): EADIYQTPRYLVIGTGKKITLECSQTMGHDKMYWYQQDPGMELHLIHYSYGVNSTEKGDLSSESTVSRIRTEHFPLTLESARPSHTSQYLCASSEGTGGYGGELFFGEGSRLTVL.

The chain links TRBV7-8 to TRBJ2-1; 7 nucleotides align to TRBD2. Per the germline V gene, CDR1 is SGHVS and CDR2 is FQNEAQ. The CDR3 contains 14 residues. With 3 bases clipped from V and 7 bases from J, the junction kept 6 bases outside the gene matches. This chain's CDR3 is CASSFWEGSNEQFF. The CDR3 DNA follows: TGTGCCAGCAGCTTTTGGGAGGGATCAAATGAGCAGTTCTTC.